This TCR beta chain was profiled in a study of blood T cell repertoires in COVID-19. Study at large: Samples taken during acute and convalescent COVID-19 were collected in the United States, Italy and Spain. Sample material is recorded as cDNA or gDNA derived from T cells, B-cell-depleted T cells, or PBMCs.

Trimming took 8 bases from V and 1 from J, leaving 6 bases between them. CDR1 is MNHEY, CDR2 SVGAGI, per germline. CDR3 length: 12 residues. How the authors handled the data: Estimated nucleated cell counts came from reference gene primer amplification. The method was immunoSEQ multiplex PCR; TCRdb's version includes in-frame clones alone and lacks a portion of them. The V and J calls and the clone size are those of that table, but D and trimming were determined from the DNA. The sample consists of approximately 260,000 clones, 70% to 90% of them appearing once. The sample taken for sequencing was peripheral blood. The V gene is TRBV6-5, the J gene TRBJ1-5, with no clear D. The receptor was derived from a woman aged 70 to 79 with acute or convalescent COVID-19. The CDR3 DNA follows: TGTGCCAGCCGGAGGAGCAATCAGCCCCAGCATTTT. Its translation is CASRRSNQPQHF.